This section outlines one T cell receptor (beta chain) sequence together with its context. Its antigen is not yet known. Base qualities were left out, and no much larger clone turns up one base away. These data are taken from a study of OX40 agonist ivuxolimab in advanced cancers. Looking at the study overall: Ivuxolimab was an agonistic, fully human IgG2 monoclonal antibody directed against OX40 (CD134), a costimulatory receptor. Intravenous ivuxolimab was administered to patients every 2 weeks at six dose levels: 0.01, 0.1, 0.3, 1.5, 3 and 10 mg/kg. Among the roughly 50 dose-escalation patients, about 20 had hepatocellular carcinoma, some 15 melanoma, 9 renal cell carcinoma and 9 head and neck cancer. In the dose-escalation cohort, roughly 80% of patients were male, and the mean age was around 60 years, with a range of roughly 20 to 80. Prior anti-PD-1, anti-PD-L1 or anti-CTLA-4 therapy was permitted, and checkpoint inhibitors had been received by 30% to 40% of dose-escalation patients. Three dose-escalation patients achieved partial responses, one with hepatocellular carcinoma and two with cutaneous melanoma. The point of sequencing TCRbeta in the periphery was to test whether ivuxolimab changed TCR sequence diversity and drove clonal T-cell expansion. The paper reports the monotherapy dose-escalation portion (N = 52 patients) of the phase I ivuxolimab trial.

Patients with autoimmune disease history or receiving systemic immunosuppression were excluded from the trial. Peripheral blood for TCR sequencing was collected from all dose cohorts at baseline, on cycle 4 day 1, and on cycle 7 day 1. Samples were obtained from an open-label, multicenter, first-in-human phase I dose-escalation trial of ivuxolimab. The trial enrolled adults with locally advanced or metastatic head and neck squamous cell, hepatocellular, melanoma or renal cell carcinoma. Before TCR sequencing, CD4+ T cells and CD8+ T cells were sorted from peripheral blood as separate populations. V trim: 0 bases; J trim: 0 bases; unmatched bases: 3. CDR1 and CDR2 were assigned from the germline V gene (reference sequence) as MNHEY and SMNVEV. Including cysteine and phenylalanine, the CDR3 has 16 amino acids. CDR3 DNA only is kept here, 48 bases in frame from base 1. To sequence the TCRbeta CDR3 region, genomic DNA was isolated from the sorted cells. The immunoSEQ Assay was used for sequencing of TCRbeta CDR3 regions. The immuneACCESS repertoire file appears here via TCRdb, limited to in-frame rearrangements. These files lack a portion of the clones; in checked studies, under half of the deficit traces to unresolved V genes, and the cause of the others is not known. This sample has 80,000 or so clones in its table, and roughly 86% of those were observed once. The ten most abundant clones make up about 8.6% of the sample.

What the research found in general, with its limitations: At doses of 0.1 to 3.0 mg/kg, clonal expansion of both CD4+ and CD8+ blood T cells was observed from baseline to week 6. After ivuxolimab, expanded clones were on average more numerous among CD8+ T cells than among CD4+ T cells. Low levels of normalized T-cell clonal expansion were also seen in some patients who did not respond. Partial responders in the 0.1-3.0 mg/kg groups had among the lowest normalized peripheral clonal expansion, especially among CD8+ T cells. The antigen specificity of the clonally expanded peripheral T cells was not determined.

The rearrangement joined TRBV27 to TRBJ2-7; TRBD2 lines up with 9 middle nucleotides. The sequences come from CD4+ or CD8+ T cells sorted from blood, collected in a trial of the OX40 agonist ivuxolimab. The source of this sequence is an adult with an advanced solid tumor such as melanoma, head and neck, liver or kidney cancer. The CDR3 loop reads CASSLSTSGNSYEQYF. The nucleotide sequence reads as follows: TGTGCCAGCAGTTTATCGACTAGCGGAAACTCCTACGAGCAGTACTTC.